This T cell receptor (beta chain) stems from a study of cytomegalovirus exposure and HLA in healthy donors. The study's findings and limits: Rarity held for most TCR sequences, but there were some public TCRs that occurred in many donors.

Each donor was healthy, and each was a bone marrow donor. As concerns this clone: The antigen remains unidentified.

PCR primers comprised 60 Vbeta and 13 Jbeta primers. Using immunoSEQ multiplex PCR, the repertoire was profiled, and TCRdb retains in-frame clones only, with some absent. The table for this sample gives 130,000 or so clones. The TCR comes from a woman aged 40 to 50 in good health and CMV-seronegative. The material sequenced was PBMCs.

The CDR3 protein is CASRKDYAEAFF. CDR3 coding DNA: TGTGCCAGCAGGAAGGACTATGCGGAAGCTTTCTTT. The chain uses TRBV6-1 and TRBJ1-1; D unclear. Germline assignment: CDR1 MNHNS and CDR2 SASEGT. Trimming took off 6 bases at V and 8 bases at J, with 13 bases between the two ends. This CDR3 has 12 residues.